This T cell receptor beta chain originates from a study of cytomegalovirus exposure and HLA in healthy donors. PCR primers comprised 60 Vbeta and 13 Jbeta primers. Assay used: immunoSEQ multiplex PCR; TCRdb lists only in-frame clones, some missing. The profile covers about 73,000 clones, with roughly two thirds appearing a single time and about 6.9% taken by the ten largest. There are 16 residues in the CDR3. Trimming removed 0 bases at V and 5 bases at J, with 17 bases between. CDR1 is MNHGY and CDR2 is SVAAGI in the germline V gene. This clone is a singleton in its sample. Antigen: not known. Whole-study results and caveats: In vitro data verified three CMV-associated chains as specific for CMV antigens. Presence/absence analyses rested on an assumption that sequencing depth was roughly uniform across donors.

The specimen was PBMCs. This sequence was found in a woman in her 50s in good health and CMV-seropositive. The chain recombines TRBV6-9 with TRBJ2-7, with TRBD1 as a possible D gene (5 bases). Here the CDR3 reads CASSYSGQGLCDEQYV. The CDR3 DNA reads as TGTGCCAGCAGTTATTCAGGCCAGGGCCTTTGCGACGAGCAGTACGTC.